The 17 T cell receptor beta chains below were found in one sample sequenced in a study of blood T cell repertoires in COVID-19. This table comes from immunoSEQ multiplex PCR, and its TCRdb copy is limited to in-frame clones, with some not included. Of some 87,000 clones in the sample, 87% are singletons; the top ten hold 17%. The sequencing sample was made of peripheral blood. These receptors were collected from a human donor in a cohort sampled during active COVID-19.

The chain couples TRBV7-8 to TRBJ2-1; a weak D match, TRBD1 (6 bases). Trimming took off 8 bases at V and 0 bases at J, with 11 bases between the two ends. Germline loops: CDR1 SGHVS, CDR2 FQNEAQ. The CDR3 has 14 residues. CDR3 bases: TGTGCCAGCGGAGACAGGTACTCCTACAATGAGCAGTTCTTC. It translates to CASGDRYSYNEQFF.

The chain is built from TRBV30 and TRBJ2-3; TRBD1 is a possible D gene (5 bases). The CDR3 consists of 12 residues. V lost 8 bases to trimming and J lost 3 bases, with 12 bases between them. Germline V gene lookup returns CDR1 GTSNPN and CDR2 SVGIG (reference sequence). The DNA of the CDR3 is TGTGCCGGATCCCAGGGTACAGATACGCAGTATTTT. Translation gives CAGSQGTDTQYF.

The genes are TRBV27 and TRBJ1-3; 8 nucleotides agree with TRBD1. The junction had 3 bases not matched to a gene; V was cut back by 2 bases and J by 3 bases. The CDR3 consists of 15 residues. Germline CDR1 reads MNHEY; CDR2 reads SMNVEV (reference sequence). The CDR3 here is CASSLGGTGGNTIYF. DNA for the CDR3: TGTGCCAGCAGTTTAGGCGGGACAGGTGGAAACACCATATATTTT.

J is TRBJ1-2 and V is TRBV29-1, with D uncertain. V lost 2 bases and J 2 bases, leaving 12 bases between the germline ends. The germline V gene encodes CDR1 SQVTM and CDR2 ANQGSEA. The length of the CDR3 is 14 residues. CDR3 nucleotide sequence: TGCAGCGTTGAAAAGGCAGGTCGGAACTATGGCTACACCTTC. Residues: CSVEKAGRNYGYTF. Full variable domain (rest looked up from reference TRBV29-1 and TRBJ1-2): SAVISQKPSRDICQRGTSLTIQCQVDSQVTMMFWYRQQPGQSLTLIATANQGSEATYESGFVIDKFPISRPNLTFSTLTVSNMSPEDSSIYLCSVEKAGRNYGYTFGSGTRLTVV.

Comments on this clone: At one end the junction does not follow the germline gene, possibly because of a read error. The chain combines TRBV13 with TRBJ1-2, with 8 positions matching TRBD1. CDR3 size: 12 residues. The germline CDR1 and CDR2 sequences are PRHDT and FYEKMQ (reference sequence). CDR3 nucleotide sequence: TGTGCCAGCAGCCAGAGCCAGGGGGCTCTCTCCTTC. Translated: CASSQSQGALSF. Variable domain in full (rest from reference TRBV13 and TRBJ1-2): AAGVIQSPRHLIKEKRETATLKCYPIPRHDTVYWYQQGPGQDPQFLISFYEKMQSDKGSIPDRFSAQQFSDYHSELNMSSLELGDSALYFCASSQSQGALSFGSGTRLTVV.

The chain couples TRBV7-6 to TRBJ1-1, with 8 positions matching TRBD1. With V trimmed by 4 bases and J by 5 bases, 6 bases remained unmatched. CDR3 length: 14 amino acids. CDR1 is SGHVS and CDR2 is FNYEAQ in the germline V gene. As DNA, the CDR3 is TGTGCCAGCAGCTCGGACAGGGCAAGGACTGAAGCTTTCTTT. Protein: CASSSDRARTEAFF.

The V call is TRBV6-5, the J call TRBJ2-5; tentatively, D is TRBD2 (6 bases). The length of the CDR3 is 13 residues. The V end was cut by 8 bases, the J end by 0 bases, with 10 bases between. The germline gives CDR1 MNHEY, CDR2 SVGAGI. CDR3 sequence (DNA): TGTGCCAGCGCGGGACTGCACCAAGAGACCCAGTACTTC. This sequence encodes CASAGLHQETQYF.

The chain uses TRBV3-1 (or the pseudogene TRBV3-2) and TRBJ2-5; D gene ambiguous. V gave up 5 bases and J gave up 1 base, with 5 bases separating them. Germline V lookup: CDR1 LGHDT, CDR2 YNNKEL (reference sequence). This CDR3 spans 12 amino acids. CDR3 coding DNA: TGTGCCAGCAGCTACTCCCAAGAGACCCAGTACTTC. This gives the protein CASSYSQETQYF.

This sequence joins TRBV5-3 and TRBJ2-7; 9 bases map to TRBD1. TRBV5-3 is an open reading frame whose function is uncertain. The CDR3 runs to 15 residues. The trim removed 0 bases at V and 4 bases at J, leaving 5 bases unmatched. CDR3 coding DNA: TGTGCCAGAAGCTTGGCCGGGACAGGGAAATACGAGCAGTACTTC. Protein sequence: CARSLAGTGKYEQYF.

The chain employs TRBV19 and TRBJ2-2, with D possibly being TRBD1 (6 bases). This CDR3 contains 14 residues. Germline V gene lookup returns CDR1 LNHDA and CDR2 SQIVND (reference sequence). The ends were cut back, 5 bases at V and 6 bases at J, with 13 bases in the middle. The chain's CDR3 is CASSPSNRAGELFF. The CDR3 DNA is TGTGCCAGTAGTCCTTCGAACAGGGCCGGGGAGCTGTTTTTT. Full variable domain (rest looked up from reference TRBV19 and TRBJ2-2): DGGITQSPKYLFRKEGQNVTLSCEQNLNHDAMYWYRQDPGQGLRLIYYSQIVNDFQKGDIAEGYSVSREKKESFPLTVTSAQKNPTAFYLCASSPSNRAGELFFGEGSRLTVL.

In regard to this clone: This sample includes further DNA sequences coding for the same CDR3. The J gene is TRBJ1-5, the V gene TRBV13; tentatively, D is TRBD1 (6 bases). Trimming removed 5 bases from V and 1 base from J, with 9 bases in between. Germline V CDR1 and CDR2: PRHDT, FYEKMQ (reference sequence). CDR3 size: 14 residues. This chain's CDR3 is CASSLGQSNQPQHF. The CDR3 region has the DNA TGTGCCAGCAGCCTCGGACAGAGCAATCAGCCCCAGCATTTT.

There are a few counts of this clone. The V call is TRBV29-1, the J call TRBJ1-5, with a weak D call TRBD1 (5 bases). This CDR3 is 14 amino acids long. CDR1 is SQVTM and CDR2 is ANQGSEA in the germline V gene. Trimming left V 6 bases short and J 3 bases short, with 15 bases between. The CDR3 DNA follows: TGCAGCGTCCAAGGGCAGGGCCCCAATCAGCCCCAGCATTTT. Its translation: CSVQGQGPNQPQHF.

The rearrangement links TRBV7-2 to TRBJ2-5, with unresolved D. CDR1 is SGHTA and CDR2 is FQGNSA in the germline V gene. Trimming shortened V by 2 bases and J by 2 bases, and 6 bases separated the two germline ends. The CDR3 sequence is 13 residues long. This CDR3 is CASSLNWQETQYF. The CDR3 nucleotides read TGTGCCAGCAGCTTAAACTGGCAAGAGACCCAGTACTTC.

The chain employs TRBV30 and TRBJ1-5; D is uncertain. Germline values: CDR1 GTSNPN, CDR2 SVGIG (reference sequence). V lost 1 base and J lost 4, with 14 bases in between. The CDR3 totals 15 residues. The chain's CDR3 is CAWSGDNALNQPQHF. The CDR3 region has the DNA TGTGCCTGGAGTGGAGACAATGCCCTGAATCAGCCCCAGCATTTT.

V and J are TRBV14 and TRBJ1-2, with 9 bases identical to TRBD1. Germline CDR1 and CDR2: SGHDN and FVKESK. The CDR3 runs 15 residues. V was clipped by 1 base and J by 6 bases; unmatched bases: 6. DNA of the CDR3: TGTGCCAGCAGCCAAGCAACAGGGGGCATTGATGGCTACACCTTC. The encoded protein is CASSQATGGIDGYTF.

This clone appeared a single time. The V and J genes are TRBV6-1 and TRBJ2-3; the match to TRBD2 covers 10 bases. The CDR3 is 15 residues long. Germline CDR1 reads MNHNS; CDR2 reads SASEGT. V trimming: 3 bases; J trimming: 8 bases; junction bases outside the gene matches: 8. Written as DNA, the CDR3 is TGTGCCAGCAGTGAGCCGGGACTAGCGTCGCCTACGCAGTATTTT. Translated, it gives CASSEPGLASPTQYF.

The chain employs TRBV3-1 (or the pseudogene TRBV3-2) and TRBJ2-1, with 9 bases lining up with TRBD2. In germline, CDR1 is LGHDT, CDR2 YNNKEL (reference sequence). The CDR3 is 15 amino acids. V shed 7 bases, J shed 6 bases, and the junction held 10 bases outside the gene matches. The CDR3 coding sequence is TGTGCCAGCACCCGGGGGCGGGGGGGCTCCAATGAGCAGTTCTTC. The encoded protein is CASTRGRGGSNEQFF.